The entry below gives a single T cell receptor beta chain sequence along with its context. Its antigen is still unknown. The CDR3 totals 15 residues. Germline CDR1 and CDR2: SGHTS and YDEGEE. The V end was cut by 3 bases, the J end by 4 bases, with 16 bases between. This sample is part of a study of cytomegalovirus exposure and HLA in healthy donors. Overall study results and limits: Researchers reported in a later analysis that a missense DCLRE1C variant was tied to TCR beta V- and J-gene trimming. The authors later found TCR association rates varying by HLA locus, with DRB1 most and HLA-C fewest. Several of the most significant clusters were apparently associated with common viral pathogens in a later analysis. Near-uniform donor sequencing depth was presumed by presence/absence analyses.

It was with 60 Vbeta and 13 Jbeta primers that the PCR ran. TCRdb keeps only in-frame clones here, not all; method: immunoSEQ multiplex PCR. In the table there are approximately 140,000 clones, around 85% of which are singletons. The genes are TRBV5-8 and TRBJ1-2, with a possible D match to TRBD1 (5 bases). The source is a boy between 10 and 17 years old in good health and CMV-seronegative. Input material: PBMCs. The CDR3 nucleotides are TGTGCCAGCAGCTGGGTCCAGGGTTCGGGCTATGGCTACACCTTC. This codes for CASSWVQGSGYGYTF.